This T cell receptor beta chain was sequenced during a study of blood T cell repertoires in COVID-19. Assay used: immunoSEQ multiplex PCR; TCRdb lists only in-frame clones, some missing. The sample lists some 130,000 clones, roughly 89% occurring once. Looked up from germline, CDR1 is SGHTA and CDR2 is FQGNSA. The CDR3 consists of 15 residues. Trimming took 1 base from V and 3 from J; bases not matched to a gene: 5. V is TRBV7-2 and J is TRBJ2-5; the match to TRBD1 covers 7 bases. This clonotype was sampled from a man in his fifties with active or convalescent COVID-19. The specimen sequenced was peripheral blood. For the CDR3, the DNA is TGTGCCAGCAGCTTAGGTTGGGACAGAAAAGAGACCCAGTACTTC. It encodes CASSLGWDRKETQYF. Drawing the rest from reference TRBV7-2 and TRBJ2-5, the complete variable domain is GAGVSQSPSNKVTEKGKDVELRCDPISGHTALYWYRQSLGQGLEFLIYFQGNSAPDKSGLPSDRFSAERTGGSVSTLTIQRTQQEDSAVYLCASSLGWDRKETQYFGPGTRLLVL.